A selection of T cell receptor beta chains follows, all from one sample in a study of T-cell memory formation after mild COVID-19. TCRdb re-called the 5' RACE reads through MiXCR, storing one row per CDR3 protein. The repertoire holds hundreds of thousands of distinct CDR3 sequences, with roughly 22% as singletons. The sequencing input was PBMCs or a T cell subset sorted from them (not recorded which). The receptors were gathered from an adult woman who had mild COVID-19 (a few samples of this study predate the infection). Cell type and time point are not known. Both conserved end residues are part of each CDR3. The D gene is left open where the match is weak. Clone size is shown for a subset of rows, as once, few, many or a class of expanded clone.

v_call	clone_size	d_call	j_call	cdr3_aa	cdr3_nt
TRBV7-3	-	-	TRBJ2-7	CASSSHGGSYEQYF	TGTGCCAGCAGCTCCCACGGGGGCTCCTACGAGCAGTACTTC
TRBV5-1	few	-	TRBJ1-2	CASSLYIREGGYTF	TGCGCCAGCAGCTTGTATATCCGGGAAGGTGGCTACACCTTC
TRBV6-2/TRBV6-3	few	TRBD2	TRBJ2-5	CASTPTLAGGETQYF	TGTGCCAGCACCCCCACCTTAGCGGGAGGGGAGACCCAGTACTTC
TRBV7-3	-	-	TRBJ2-6	CASSSRGASSGANVLTF	TGTGCCAGCAGCTCCCGGGGGGCCAGCTCTGGGGCCAACGTCCTGACTTTC
TRBV2	-	-	TRBJ1-1	CASKDGTSTNTEAFF	TGTGCCAGCAAAGACGGGACAAGCACAAACACTGAAGCTTTCTTT
TRBV12-3/TRBV12-4	few	TRBD2	TRBJ2-2	CASSGLAGTGELFF	TGTGCCAGCAGCGGACTAGCGGGAACCGGGGAGCTGTTTTTT
TRBV12-3/TRBV12-4	many	-	TRBJ2-2	CASSLAYNTGELFF	TGTGCCAGCAGTTTAGCGTATAACACCGGGGAGCTGTTTTTT
TRBV6-5	-	-	TRBJ2-7	CASSSDRIVSYEQYF	TGTGCCAGCAGCTCCGACAGGATTGTATCCTACGAGCAGTACTTC
TRBV30	-	-	TRBJ2-1	CAWSGVVGNEQFF	TGTGCCTGGAGCGGCGTGGTAGGTAATGAGCAGTTCTTC
TRBV15	once	-	TRBJ2-1	CATSRGGSSYNEQFF	TGTGCCACCAGCAGAGGGGGGAGCTCCTACAATGAGCAGTTCTTC
TRBV6-6	few	-	TRBJ1-1	CASSPESNTEAFF	TGTGCCAGCAGTCCCGAATCCAACACTGAAGCTTTCTTT
TRBV7-8	-	TRBD1	TRBJ1-2	CASSLDRQGADYGYTF	TGTGCCAGCAGCTTAGATCGGCAGGGGGCGGACTATGGCTACACCTTC
TRBV15	-	TRBD1	TRBJ1-5	CATSPDRAQPQHF	TGTGCCACCAGCCCCGACAGGGCTCAGCCCCAGCATTTT
TRBV20-1	few	TRBD1	TRBJ1-2	CSAYKTDRGLYGYTF	TGCAGTGCTTATAAAACAGACAGGGGGTTGTATGGCTACACCTTC
TRBV2	-	-	TRBJ2-1	CASSERVNNEQFF	TGTGCCAGCAGTGAAAGGGTAAACAATGAGCAGTTCTTC
TRBV20-1	few	-	TRBJ2-7	CSARGPISYEQYF	TGCAGTGCTAGAGGACCCATCTCCTACGAGCAGTACTTC